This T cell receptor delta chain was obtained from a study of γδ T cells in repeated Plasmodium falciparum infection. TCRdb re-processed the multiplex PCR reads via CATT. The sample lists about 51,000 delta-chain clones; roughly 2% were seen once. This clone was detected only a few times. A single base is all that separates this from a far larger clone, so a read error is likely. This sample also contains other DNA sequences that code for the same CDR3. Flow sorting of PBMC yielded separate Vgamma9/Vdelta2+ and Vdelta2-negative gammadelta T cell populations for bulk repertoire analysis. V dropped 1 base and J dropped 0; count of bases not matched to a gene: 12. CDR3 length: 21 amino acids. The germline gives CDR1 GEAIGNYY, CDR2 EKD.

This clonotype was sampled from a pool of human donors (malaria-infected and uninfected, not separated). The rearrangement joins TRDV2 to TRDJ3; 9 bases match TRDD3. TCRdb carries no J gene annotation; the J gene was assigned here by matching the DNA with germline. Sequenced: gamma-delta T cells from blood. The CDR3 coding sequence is TGTGCCTGTGACACAGCGAGTACTGGGGGACTAAGCTCCTGGGACACCCGACAGATGTTTTTC. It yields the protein CACDTASTGGLSSWDTRQMFF.